This TCR beta chain was recovered during a study of graft-versus-host responses after intestinal transplantation. Across the study: Following induction with anti-thymocyte globulin, all recipients were given tacrolimus and steroids for two to four years.

Profiling relied on immunoSEQ multiplex PCR, and the TCRdb table lists in-frame clones only, not all of them. The sample holds roughly 60,000 clones, 91% seen once. Comments on this clone: Antigen specificity is unknown.

Germline V gives CDR1 SNHLY, CDR2 FYNNEI. With V trimmed by 2 bases and J by 1 base, 7 bases remained unmatched. The CDR3 consists of 17 residues. Study results and limitations: Investigators detected GvH clones in recipient marrow, with some emerging earlier in ileum or blood.

This sample comprised PBMCs, obtained almost 120 days after intestinal transplantation. The chain joins TRBV2 to TRBJ2-3; 9 bases align to TRBD2. The source of this sequence is a human patient who received an intestinal transplant, so some T cells may come from the graft donor. The chain's CDR3 is CASSERASGARTDTQYF. In nucleotides, the CDR3 is TGTGCCAGCAGTGAACGGGCTAGCGGGGCCCGCACAGATACGCAGTATTTT.